Only a few counts were recorded for the clone carrying this T cell receptor (beta chain). Its antigen is undetermined. The study ran its PCR with 60 Vbeta and 13 Jbeta primers. TCRdb's copy holds only in-frame clones and misses some; the assay was immunoSEQ multiplex PCR. The repertoire holds around 40,000 clones, with around 82% as singletons. The record originates from a study of cytomegalovirus exposure and HLA in healthy donors. Regarding the study as a whole: Most of the CMV-associated TCR beta chains (in a later analysis) appeared to be HLA-restricted.

The source is a woman younger than 30 in good health and CMV-seropositive. Material: PBMCs.

CDR3 in DNA: TGTGCCAGCAGCTTTTTGAGGGGGAGTCCTGAAGCTTTCTTT. This encodes CASSFLRGSPEAFF. This chain connects TRBV11-2 to TRBJ1-1, with D tentatively TRBD1 (6 bases). This CDR3 has 14 amino acids. Germline CDR1 reads SGHAT; CDR2 reads FQNNGV. Trimming removed 3 bases from V and 6 bases from J, with 14 bases in between.